The clone carrying this TCR beta chain was counted a single time. Germline V gene lookup returns CDR1 KGHSY and CDR2 FQNENV. J was trimmed by 1 base and V by 1 base; bases with no gene match: 9. The CDR3 length is 19 residues. As processed by the authors: Nucleated cell number was recorded as an estimate derived from reference gene primer amplification. Sequencing was performed with immunoSEQ multiplex PCR; in TCRdb, only in-frame clones are kept and a portion is missing. Clone size and the V and J calls come from that table; the DNA yielded D and trimming. Altogether fewer than 65,000 clones are present, approximately 85% being singletons, with the ten largest covering roughly 18%. The data were taken from a study of blood T cell repertoires in COVID-19. Study background: Samples of COVID-19 (acute and convalescent) were obtained from the United States, Italy and Spain. PBMCs, B-cell-depleted T cells, or T cells provided the cDNA or gDNA that made up the material.

The sequenced material came from peripheral blood. The genes are TRBV16 and TRBJ2-1; 11 nucleotides align to TRBD2. The TCR comes from a human donor in a cohort sampled during active COVID-19. This CDR3 reads CASSQLPSGGFISYNEQFF. The CDR3 nucleotides are TGTGCCAGCAGCCAATTACCTAGCGGGGGGTTCATTTCCTACAATGAGCAGTTCTTC.